The 18 T cell receptor beta chains in this list originate from one sample, sequenced in a study of T cell responses to AZD1222 COVID-19 vaccine. Measured with immunoSEQ multiplex PCR; TCRdb has only the in-frame clones, and not every one. Of 150,000 to 200,000 clones listed, 92% are singletons. The input for sequencing was peripheral blood, taken on day 0 of AZD1222 vaccination. All receptors derive from an adult in good health.

The gene calls are TRBV7-8 and TRBJ2-6, with D unclear. This CDR3 comprises 14 residues. V dropped 5 bases and J dropped 0 bases, with 5 bases sitting between them. The germline gives CDR1 SGHVS, CDR2 FQNEAQ. The CDR3 nucleotides are TGTGCCAGCAGCGTAAACTCTGGGGCCAACGTCCTGACTTTC. Encoded protein: CASSVNSGANVLTF.

This clone showed up just once. The chain carries TRBV6-5 and TRBJ2-7; possible D gene TRBD1, 6 bases. The germline V and J ends were trimmed by 5 bases and 3 bases, with 11 bases remaining between them. The CDR3 loop spans 13 amino acids. Looked up from germline, CDR1 is MNHEY and CDR2 is SVGAGI. The CDR3 nucleotides are TGTGCCAGCAGTCGGACAGAGAGCTACGAGCAGTACTTC. Translation gives CASSRTESYEQYF.

V is TRBV9 and J is TRBJ2-1, with 9 bases aligning to TRBD1. The CDR3 totals 13 residues. Germline V gene data show CDR1 as SGDLS and CDR2 as YYNGEE. V trimming: 6 bases; J trimming: 5 bases; junction bases outside the gene matches: 3. The CDR3 DNA follows: TGTGCCAGCAACAGGGGGCTCAACAATGAGCAGTTCTTC. Amino acids: CASNRGLNNEQFF.

As regards this clone: The same CDR3 also results from other DNA sequences found in this sample. This chain uses TRBV5-4 with TRBJ1-2; D uncertain. The CDR3 is made up of 13 amino acids. The V end lost 0 bases, the J end lost 2 bases, and 5 bases lay between the germline ends. The germline V gene has CDR1 SGHNT and CDR2 YYREEE (reference sequence). The CDR3 protein is CASSLDGNYGYTF. The CDR3 region has the DNA TGTGCCAGCAGCTTGGACGGAAACTATGGCTACACCTTC.

The rearrangement uses TRBV19 and TRBJ1-1; D is uncertain. The germline gives CDR1 LNHDA, CDR2 SQIVND (reference sequence). V dropped 8 bases and J dropped 1 base, with 8 bases sitting between them. This CDR3 has 12 residues. The CDR3 DNA reads TGTGCCAGTCTGCGAGGGAACACTGAAGCTTTCTTT. It is translated as CASLRGNTEAFF.

This rearrangement joins TRBV7-9 to TRBJ2-3, with D perhaps TRBD1 (6 bases). CDR1 is SEHNR and CDR2 is FQNEAQ in the germline V gene (reference sequence). The CDR3 is made up of 15 amino acids. The V gene lost 3 bases and the J gene lost 5 bases, with 15 bases spanning the gap. The DNA of the CDR3 is TGTGCCAGCAGCTTGGACAGAGGATCGAGAGATACGCAGTATTTT. Translated: CASSLDRGSRDTQYF.

This chain connects TRBV10-3 to TRBJ2-7, with 15 bases identical to TRBD2. V shed 5 bases, J shed 5 bases, and the junction held 7 bases outside the gene matches. Germline V lookup: CDR1 ENHRY, CDR2 SYGVKD. This CDR3 has 16 amino acids. As DNA, the CDR3 is TGTGCCATCAGTCCCGGGACTAGCGGGGGGATCAACGAGCAGTACTTC. This sequence encodes CAISPGTSGGINEQYF.

The gene calls are TRBV5-1 and TRBJ1-3, with no clear D. With 4 bases removed from V and 1 base from J, the gap between germline ends came to 12 bases. Per the germline V gene, CDR1 is SGHRS and CDR2 is YFSETQ. The CDR3 consists of 15 residues. CDR3 DNA sequence: TGCGCCAGCAGCCCGAGAACGCCATCTGGAAACACCATATATTTT. This sequence encodes CASSPRTPSGNTIYF.

This chain links TRBV12-3 or TRBV12-4 with TRBJ1-5; D ambiguous. The V end was cut by 3 bases, the J end by 2 bases, with 2 bases between. This CDR3 has 12 amino acids. The CDR3 here is CASSFGNQPQHF. The CDR3 region has the DNA TGTGCCAGCAGTTTCGGCAATCAGCCCCAGCATTTT.

J is TRBJ1-4 and V is TRBV27; no firm D call. This CDR3 comprises 13 residues. The ends were cut back, 6 bases at V and 10 bases at J, with 15 bases in the middle. The germline V gene has CDR1 MNHEY and CDR2 SMNVEV (reference sequence). The CDR3 coding sequence is TGTGCCAGCAGCTCCCAAGGGAGTGTAAAACTGTTTTTT. Amino acid sequence: CASSSQGSVKLFF. Complete variable domain (other parts from reference TRBV27 and TRBJ1-4): EAQVTQNPRYLITVTGKKLTVTCSQNMNHEYMSWYRQDPGLGLRQIYYSMNVEVTDKGDVPEGYKVSRKEKRNFPLILESPSPNQTSLYFCASSSQGSVKLFFGSGTQLSVL.

The genes are TRBV7-3 and TRBJ2-5; perhaps D is TRBD1 or TRBD2 (6 bases each). Germline V gives CDR1 SGHTA, CDR2 FQGTGA. The CDR3 totals 15 residues. V was trimmed by 2 bases and J by 2 bases, leaving 12 bases between them. In DNA, the CDR3 is TGTGCCAGCAGCTTATTAGGGGGGTTACAAGAGACCCAGTACTTC. This gives the protein CASSLLGGLQETQYF.

The CDR3 region is CATGQVGYGYTF. For the CDR3, the DNA is TGCGCCACCGGACAGGTTGGCTATGGCTACACCTTC. V gene TRBV10-2 combines with J gene TRBJ1-2, with 7 bases lining up with TRBD1. CDR1 is WSHSY and CDR2 is SAAADI in the germline V gene. V lost 10 bases to trimming and J lost 4 bases; unmatched junction nucleotides: 6. CDR3 length: 12 residues.

The chain uses TRBV27 and TRBJ2-7, with a possible D match to TRBD2 (7 bases). V lost 0 bases and J 3 bases, leaving 15 bases between the germline ends. The CDR3 is 16 residues long. Germline V gives CDR1 MNHEY, CDR2 SMNVEV (reference sequence). The CDR3 region is CASSLSYSGDNYEQYF. The CDR3 coding sequence is TGTGCCAGCAGTTTATCCTACAGCGGGGACAACTACGAGCAGTACTTC.

The CDR3 loop is CASSLAGGGLTDTQYF. The CDR3 bases are TGTGCCAGCAGCTTAGCGGGCGGGGGCCTTACAGATACGCAGTATTTT. This rearrangement joins TRBV7-3 to TRBJ2-3, with TRBD2 as a possible D gene (7 bases). Germline values: CDR1 SGHTA, CDR2 FQGTGA. Trimming stripped 2 bases from V and 3 bases from J, with 15 bases between. The CDR3 covers 16 residues.

This clone has a handful of counts. The chain joins TRBV7-6 to TRBJ1-4, with TRBD1 identical over 10 bases. The CDR3 loop spans 16 amino acids. The trim removed 0 bases at V and 5 bases at J, leaving 3 bases unmatched. Germline CDR1 is SGHVS and CDR2 is FNYEAQ. The CDR3 is CASSLAPGQGNEKLFF. In DNA form, the CDR3 reads TGTGCCAGCAGCTTAGCCCCGGGACAGGGGAATGAAAAACTGTTTTTT.

The J gene is TRBJ2-2, the V gene TRBV5-4; D may be TRBD1 (6 bases). V was pared by 2 bases and J by 6 bases, with 11 bases between. Germline CDR1 and CDR2: SGHNT and YYREEE (reference sequence). This CDR3 spans 14 amino acids. The CDR3 DNA sequence: TGTGCCAGCAGCTTACAGGGAGTGTCCGGGGAGCTGTTTTTT. Translation: CASSLQGVSGELFF.

This chain uses TRBV2 with TRBJ1-4; tentatively, D is TRBD1 (5 bases). V lost 3 bases, J lost 4 bases, and 9 bases lay in between. The germline V gene has CDR1 SNHLY and CDR2 FYNNEI. The CDR3 contains 14 residues. The CDR3 nucleotides read TGTGCCAGCAGTGATTCGACAGTTAATGAAAAACTGTTTTTT. Translating it yields CASSDSTVNEKLFF.

V is TRBV5-1 and J is TRBJ2-7; no firm D call. This CDR3 has 14 residues. Germline V gene data show CDR1 as SGHRS and CDR2 as YFSETQ. The V end lost 0 bases, the J end lost 6 bases, and 13 bases lay between the germline ends. The CDR3 loop is CASSLVEISSEQYF. The CDR3, as DNA: TGCGCCAGCAGCTTGGTAGAGATTTCGTCCGAGCAGTACTTC.